The next 24 T cell receptor beta chains were all read from a single sample in a study of identical twins. TCRdb itself ran the 5' RACE reads through MiXCR, one entry per CDR3 protein. The data hold about 530,000 distinct CDR3 sequences, with about 16% observed a single time. The same sample was also used in a study of yellow fever vaccine responses in identical twins.

Sequenced sample: CD4+ T cells sorted from blood. The receptors originated from a young woman in good health.

This clonotype was observed a few times. The chain couples TRBV29-1 to TRBJ2-1; D not resolved. Germline V gene sequence: CDR1 SQVTM, CDR2 ANQGSEA. The V end was cut by 8 bases, the J end by 5 bases, with 13 bases between. This CDR3 is built from 12 residues. The CDR3 protein is CSPLGLNNEQFF. CDR3 DNA sequence: TGCAGCCCCCTCGGGTTAAACAATGAGCAGTTCTTC.

The V gene is TRBV20-1, the J gene TRBJ1-5; TRBD1 is a possible D gene (6 bases). The germline V gene has CDR1 DFQATT and CDR2 SNEGSKA (reference sequence). This CDR3 has 13 residues. The V end was cut by 6 bases, the J end by 5 bases, with 14 bases between. The CDR3 reads CSAVRGIYQPQHF. Written as DNA, the CDR3 is TGCAGTGCCGTGAGGGGGATATATCAGCCCCAGCATTTT.

The CDR3 nucleotides read TGTGCCACCAGTGATTTTAGGGTTCACGAGCAGTACTTC. Translating gives CATSDFRVHEQYF. The chain uses TRBV24-1 and TRBJ2-7; D not certain. The CDR3 extends over 13 amino acids. V shed 1 base and J shed 5 bases, with 8 bases lying between them. Germline assignment: CDR1 KGHDR and CDR2 SFDVKD.

This clonotype occurred a few times. The CDR3 DNA follows: TGTGCCAGTAGTACGGTAGCGGGGGGCAATGAGCAGTTCTTC. This codes for CASSTVAGGNEQFF. V and J are TRBV19 and TRBJ2-1; TRBD2 matches 10 bases. Germline assignment: CDR1 LNHDA and CDR2 SQIVND (reference sequence). The CDR3 is 14 amino acids. Germline trimming cut 4 bases from V and 6 bases from J; bases unmatched to any gene: 3.

The chain joins TRBV4-1 to TRBJ2-3; TRBD2 aligns across 13 bases. CDR1 and CDR2 from the germline V gene are MGHRA and YSYEKL. The CDR3 has 19 amino acids. The J segment lost 0 bases and the V segment lost 5 bases, leaving 11 bases of the junction unmatched. CDR3 nucleotides: TGCGCCAGCAGCTCCCGGACTAGCGGGGGAGCCCCTAGCACAGATACGCAGTATTTT. Translated, it gives CASSSRTSGGAPSTDTQYF.

This clonotype was picked up a small number of times. The chain couples TRBV29-1 to TRBJ2-3; 7 nucleotides line up with TRBD1. Trimming cost V 5 bases and J 4 bases; bases outside gene matches: 6. The CDR3 is 13 amino acids. Germline loops: CDR1 SQVTM, CDR2 ANQGSEA. CDR3 residues: CSVSKTGSDTQYF. In DNA, the CDR3 is TGCAGCGTTTCTAAGACAGGGTCAGATACGCAGTATTTT.

This clonotype was counted a few times. This chain joins TRBV10-3 and TRBJ2-2, with TRBD1 identical over 8 bases. The germline V gene has CDR1 ENHRY and CDR2 SYGVKD. Trimming at V came to 9 bases and at J to 6 bases, leaving 6 bases not matched to a gene. This CDR3 spans 13 amino acids. The DNA of the CDR3 is TGTGCCATAGGGACAGGAAGGGCCGGGGAGCTGTTTTTT. Its translation: CAIGTGRAGELFF.

The rearrangement joins TRBV9 to TRBJ2-3, with D tentatively TRBD1 or TRBD2 (6 bases each). Germline assignment: CDR1 SGDLS and CDR2 YYNGEE. With 1 base removed from V and 2 bases from J, the gap between germline ends came to 11 bases. CDR3 length: 15 amino acids. This CDR3 reads CASSVSGGLTDTQYF. The CDR3 DNA reads TGTGCCAGCAGCGTATCTGGGGGGCTCACAGATACGCAGTATTTT.

The chain combines TRBV5-1 with TRBJ2-5; 7 nucleotides match TRBD1. J was trimmed by 2 bases and V by 3 bases; bases with no gene match: 13. CDR3 length: 17 residues. Germline V gene data show CDR1 as SGHRS and CDR2 as YFSETQ. The DNA of the CDR3 is TGCGCCAGCAGCTCGACCGGACAGGCCGTGCGACAAGAGACCCAGTACTTC. Residues: CASSSTGQAVRQETQYF.

This clonotype came up a few times. The J gene is TRBJ1-3, the V gene TRBV29-1, with TRBD1 as a possible D gene (5 bases). Germline V lookup: CDR1 SQVTM, CDR2 ANQGSEA. The CDR3 runs 15 residues. V was clipped by 0 bases and J by 0 bases, with 9 bases between them. DNA for the CDR3: TGCAGCGTTGAAGATTCAGGGAGCTCTGGAAACACCATATATTTT. Its translation is CSVEDSGSSGNTIYF.

This clonotype came up a few times. The junction shows a germline mismatch at one end, possibly a read error. V is TRBV5-1 and J is TRBJ2-1; TRBD1 aligns across 12 bases. CDR1 is SGHRS and CDR2 is YFSETQ in the germline V gene. The CDR3 covers 15 residues. In DNA form, the CDR3 reads TGCGCCAGCAGCTTGGAGGGACAGGGGGCGCTTGAGGAGTTCTTC. This sequence encodes CASSLEGQGALEEFF.

This clonotype was seen a handful of times. The V gene is TRBV24-1, the J gene TRBJ1-6; D not resolved. The CDR3 runs 13 residues. V lost 7 bases, J lost 5 bases, and 8 bases lay in between. Germline V gene data show CDR1 as KGHDR and CDR2 as SFDVKD. The chain's CDR3 is CATRTRNNSPLHF. The DNA for the CDR3 is TGTGCCACCAGGACCAGGAATAATTCACCCCTCCACTTT.

The chain joins TRBV5-6 to TRBJ1-4; 8 bases are shared with TRBD1. Trimming cost V 3 bases and J 0 bases; bases outside gene matches: 7. The CDR3 spans 17 residues. CDR1 is SGHDT, CDR2 YYEEEE, per germline. In DNA, the CDR3 is TGTGCCAGCAGCTCGCCCGGGACAGGTTCAACTAATGAAAAACTGTTTTTT. It yields the protein CASSSPGTGSTNEKLFF.

This CDR3 reads CASSQLDRANRDIGYTF. For the CDR3, the DNA is TGTGCCAGCAGCCAGCTAGACAGGGCCAATAGAGATATTGGCTACACCTTC. The V gene is TRBV3-1, the J gene TRBJ1-2, with 7 bases fitting TRBD1. In germline, CDR1 is LGHDT, CDR2 YNNKEL (reference sequence). The CDR3 totals 17 residues. Trimming took 3 bases from V and 7 from J; bases not matched to a gene: 17.

This clonotype was seen many times. CDR3: CSAREGGDAETQYF. The CDR3 DNA is TGCAGTGCTAGAGAGGGTGGGGATGCGGAGACCCAGTACTTC. The rearrangement joins TRBV20-1 to TRBJ2-5; D remains ambiguous. This CDR3 comprises 14 residues. CDR1 and CDR2 from the germline V gene are DFQATT and SNEGSKA (reference sequence). Deletions cut 0 bases from V and 5 bases from J, with 13 bases between.

A few counts support this clonotype. The chain carries TRBV3-1 and TRBJ2-7; a weak D match, TRBD2 (6 bases). Between the trimmed V and J ends, which lost 1 base and 9 bases, there was a span of 16 bases. The CDR3 is 14 amino acids. Per germline, CDR1 LGHDT and CDR2 YNNKEL (reference sequence). The CDR3 sequence is CASSQGRGGTGQYF. Here the CDR3 DNA reads TGTGCCAGCAGCCAAGGACGGGGCGGGACCGGGCAGTACTTC.

In its sample, this clonotype was seen a few times. This sequence joins TRBV29-1 and TRBJ2-5; D is unclear. Trimming took 5 bases from V and 5 from J, leaving 15 bases between them. Germline V lookup: CDR1 SQVTM, CDR2 ANQGSEA. This CDR3 has 13 residues. The CDR3 protein is CSVPGTPGETQYF. CDR3 DNA sequence: TGCAGCGTTCCTGGCACCCCCGGGGAGACCCAGTACTTC.

This clonotype turned up a few times. The V and J genes are TRBV6-1 and TRBJ1-1, with TRBD1 as a possible D gene (6 bases). Germline CDR1 reads MNHNS; CDR2 reads SASEGT. Trimming removed 7 bases at V and 1 base at J, with 16 bases between. The CDR3 totals 15 residues. The CDR3 nucleotides read TGTGCCAGCACAATTCAGGGGCCGGGGAACACTGAAGCTTTCTTT. Its protein product is CASTIQGPGNTEAFF.

The CDR3 is CASTPLTGSALYGYTF. As DNA, the CDR3 is TGTGCCAGCACCCCCCTGACAGGGTCAGCCCTTTATGGCTACACCTTC. The chain has TRBV2 and TRBJ1-2; 7 bases match TRBD1. Unmatched junction bases numbered 16, after V lost 7 bases and J lost 5 bases. The CDR3 has 16 residues. Germline V gives CDR1 SNHLY, CDR2 FYNNEI.

The rearrangement uses TRBV6-1 and TRBJ2-6; 7 positions match TRBD1. V shed 8 bases, J shed 0 bases, and the junction held 4 bases outside the gene matches. Per the germline V gene, CDR1 is MNHNS and CDR2 is SASEGT. The CDR3 spans 15 residues. Written as DNA, the CDR3 is TGTGCCAGCTGGGCAGGGGGCTCTGGGGCCAACGTCCTGACTTTC. This encodes CASWAGGSGANVLTF.

This clonotype has ten or more counts. The chain has TRBV5-1 and TRBJ1-6; possible D gene TRBD1, 6 bases. Trimming pared 2 bases from V and 10 bases from J, leaving 16 bases between. Germline CDR1 and CDR2: SGHRS and YFSETQ. CDR3 length equals 15 residues. The CDR3 nucleotides read TGCGCCAGCAGCTTACAGGGTGGTGGTGACTCACCCCTCCACTTT. Residues: CASSLQGGGDSPLHF.

J is TRBJ2-7 and V is TRBV5-5, with TRBD1 as a possible D gene (5 bases). The germline CDR1 and CDR2 sequences are SGHKS and YYEKEE (reference sequence). The V end lost 0 bases, the J end lost 7 bases, and 17 bases lay between the germline ends. The CDR3 consists of 15 residues. In DNA, the CDR3 is TGTGCCAGCAGCTTGGGGCAGGGATACCTGTTTGAGCAGTACTTC. As protein: CASSLGQGYLFEQYF.

The chain employs TRBV29-1 and TRBJ2-7, with TRBD1 matching over 7 bases. V gave up 3 bases and J gave up 6 bases; unmatched junction bases: 5. Germline loops: CDR1 SQVTM, CDR2 ANQGSEA. The length of the CDR3 is 12 residues. The CDR3 region is CSVDTGVVEQYF. The CDR3 coding sequence is TGCAGCGTTGATACAGGGGTAGTCGAGCAGTACTTC.

This chain links TRBV28 with TRBJ2-1, with 15 bases fitting TRBD2. V lost 4 bases, J lost 10 bases, and 5 bases stayed unmatched. Looked up from germline, CDR1 is MDHEN and CDR2 is SYDVKM. The CDR3 length is 15 residues. In DNA, the CDR3 is TGTGCCAGCAGTTGGCCAGGACTAGCGGGAGGGGAGCAGTTCTTC. It yields the protein CASSWPGLAGGEQFF.